This TCR beta chain stems from a study of T cells in Graves' hyperthyroidism and ophthalmopathy. TCR beta CDR3 regions were amplified from RNA. The primer set for the first-round RT-PCR of the TCR CDR3 was HTBI. TCRdb redid the calling of the multiplex PCR reads with MiXCR, one entry per CDR3 protein. The table records 350,000 to 450,000 distinct CDR3 sequences, 15% to 20% of them present only once. This clonotype was detected many times. The source of this sequence is a woman aged 30 to 39 with Graves' hyperthyroidism that later progressed to Graves' ophthalmopathy. The specimen sequenced was blood.

In nucleotides, the CDR3 is TGTGCCAGCAGCTTGGTTGAGGGCAGGAACACTGAAGCTTTCTTT. Amino acids: CASSLVEGRNTEAFF. The V and J genes are TRBV5-6 and TRBJ1-1; D call uncertain. This CDR3 spans 15 amino acids. From germline, CDR1 is SGHDT and CDR2 YYEEEE. Trimming shortened V by 0 bases and J by 1 base, and 10 bases separated the two germline ends.